This T cell receptor (beta chain) was observed in a study of shared clonotypes between healthy human individuals (TCRdb year 2020). Context from the whole study: Three men and a couple of women, aged 18 to 49 years, made up the cohort. For each donor, CD4 naive and CD4 memory were each run on three plates, CD8 naive on two plates, and CD8 memory on one plate. Blood TCR repertoires of roughly 5 healthy adults were deeply sequenced to estimate repertoire size and the extent of clonotype sharing between individuals. Different laboratories and diverse techniques were used to prepare libraries and sequence TCR repertoires, to increase sequencing depth and limit assay-specific biases. Per donor, leukapheresis produced somewhere between about 0.94 and 9.5 billion PBMCs.

The germline V gene specifies SGHRS as CDR1 and YFSETQ as CDR2. For this chain, trimming is 1 base at the V end and 6 bases at the J end, and the number of junction bases without a gene match is 4. Its CDR3 holds 13 amino acids, cysteine through phenylalanine. The retained sequence is limited to the CDR3, 39 bases, with the frame set at the first base. Donors were healthy HIV-negative adults with no recently reported acute infections or vaccinations. All donors were Caucasian adults living in Nashville, Tennessee, USA. CD4+ T cells were enriched through magnetic negative selection, after which naive cells were positively selected on CD45RA and the remaining negative fraction served as the memory subset. After blood collection by leukapheresis, PBMCs were isolated using Ficoll-Histopaque density gradient centrifugation and then cryopreserved in the vapor phase of liquid nitrogen. Analytical flow cytometry was used to check the purity and quantity of every magnetically sorted T cell population. Genomic DNA was isolated from every sorted fraction and measured by UV absorbance on a Nanodrop 2000c.

Overall results and qualifications from the work: Larger estimated clonotype richness was generally found for naive subsets than for memory subsets. Pairwise subsampling led to the expectation that sequencing depth would affect the degree of clonotype sharing among donors. Clonotypes shared by all four sorted-subset donors showed higher generation probabilities than non-shared clonotypes. Incomplete sequencing was indicated by rarefaction of sorted-subset datasets, despite the large sequencing depth. Sampling was restricted to blood, and TCR repertoires in tissues likely differ from the TCR repertoires found in blood. Sharing across a handful of donors was observed for about 5% of naive CD4, about 4% of naive CD8, 2.3% of memory CD4, and over 0.3% of memory CD8 clonotypes. Because the study included a small number of donors, the genetic and exposure-history diversity represented was limited.

About this clone: Its antigen remains undetermined. No base-level quality is on record; no much larger clone is a single base apart.

Using the deep immunoSEQ assay, TCR CDR3 regions were amplified from genomic DNA by multiplex PCR. Genomic DNA extracted from each cell subset was distributed evenly over all wells of several immunoSEQ 96-well plates, and each plate served as one replicate. For sorted subsets, each replicate PCR was loaded with approximately 0.2 ug genomic DNA, equivalent to 30,000 or so T cell genomes. Purified libraries were quantified with a Qubit 3.0 fluorometer, sized on a Bioanalyzer 2100, and re-quantified with the KAPA Library Quantification kit. Each immunoSEQ 96-well plate was sequenced on its own single-read 150-cycle Illumina NextSeq 550 flow cell. Per the source publication's procedure: Because the immunoSEQ output included only junctional sequences and no quality scores, the filtering could not be the same as the filtering used for full-length reads. To assign V/J genes and CDR3, sequences were annotated against IMGT germline references using PyIR, a Python wrapper for IgBLAST v1.9. Reads were filtered out if the reads had weak V/J assignments (E-value above 1e-6), no CDR3, stop codons, out-of-frame junctions, or ambiguous translated residues. V3J clonotypes were defined as sequences sharing an identical inferred V gene, J gene, and CDR3 amino acid sequence. The percentage overlap between two repertoires was calculated by dividing the number of shared unique clonotypes by the size of the smaller repertoire. RTK rarefaction, the Chao1 estimator, and Recon v2.1 estimates of unobserved clonotypes were used to assess repertoire richness. For all TCRbeta clonotypes obtained by the gDNA method from a handful of donors, generation probabilities were computed with OLGA. Drawn from immuneACCESS, this table holds only the in-frame rearrangements with V and J called that TCRdb kept. Clones are partly lost; checked studies trace under half to an unresolved V gene and leave the rest unexplained. The DNA gave D and trimming, while V, J and clone size come from that table. The sample table records 2 million to 2.5 million clones; under 97% of these occur just once. The ten biggest clones cover around 0.13% of the sample.

The rearranged segments are TRBV5-1 and TRBJ2-7; 7 bases in the middle match TRBD1. Sequenced material: naive CD4+ T cells sorted from blood. Taken with the paper, the label for cell subset or site translates to: CD45RA+ positively selected. The sequence derives from a man younger than 30 in good health. The CDR3 in this case is CASSLTGDLEQYF. The DNA sequence is as follows: TGCGCCAGCAGCTTGACAGGGGACCTCGAGCAGTACTTC.